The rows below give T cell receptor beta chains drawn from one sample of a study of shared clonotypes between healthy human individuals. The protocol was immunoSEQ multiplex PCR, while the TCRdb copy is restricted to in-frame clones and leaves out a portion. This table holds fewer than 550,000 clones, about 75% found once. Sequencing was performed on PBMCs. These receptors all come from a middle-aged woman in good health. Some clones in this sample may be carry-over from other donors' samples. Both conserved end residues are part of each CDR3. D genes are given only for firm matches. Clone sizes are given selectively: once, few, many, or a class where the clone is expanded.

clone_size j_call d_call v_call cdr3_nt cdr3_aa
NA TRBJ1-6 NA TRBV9 TGTGCCAGCAGCCGTGAGGGGACTGGGAATTCACCCCTCCACTTT CASSREGTGNSPLHF
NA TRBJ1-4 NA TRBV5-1 TGCGCCAGCAGCTTAAGGACACTTGCAACTAATGAAAAACTGTTTTTT CASSLRTLATNEKLFF
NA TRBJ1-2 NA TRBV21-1 TGTGCCAGCAGCAAATGGGCCGAAGGTCGGGTTGGCTACACCTTC CASSKWAEGRVGYTF
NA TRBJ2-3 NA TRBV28 TGTGCCAGCAATGATCGCGATACGCAGTATTTT CASNDRDTQYF
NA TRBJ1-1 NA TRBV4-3 TGCGCCAGCAGCCACGCTGGGGGGGGCACTGAAGCTTTCTTT CASSHAGGGTEAFF
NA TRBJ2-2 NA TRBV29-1 TGCAGCGCAGCCAGAGGGAGGAGCACCGGGGAGCTGTTTTTT CSAARGRSTGELFF
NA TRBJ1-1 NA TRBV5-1 TGCGCCAGCAGCTTCGGGGCAGGGTTTAACACTGAAGCTTTCTTT CASSFGAGFNTEAFF
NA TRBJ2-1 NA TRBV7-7 TGTGCTAGCAGCTTAGCAGCTAGCGTCAATGAGCAGTTCTTC CASSLAASVNEQFF
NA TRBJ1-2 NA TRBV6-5 TGTGCCAGCAGTTACTCGATGAAAAACTATGGCTACACCTTC CASSYSMKNYGYTF
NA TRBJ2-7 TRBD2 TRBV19 TGTGCCAGTAGTATTGACGGGACTAGCGGGTCCTACGAGCAGTACTTC CASSIDGTSGSYEQYF
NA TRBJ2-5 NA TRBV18 TGTGCCAGCCGGGGGACAGCGGAGACCCAGTACTTC CASRGTAETQYF
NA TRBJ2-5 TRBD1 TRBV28 TGTGCCAGCAGCTCGGACAGGGGGCTGGAGACCCAGTACTTC CASSSDRGLETQYF
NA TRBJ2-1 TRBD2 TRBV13 TGTGCCACCCGATTAGCGGGAGGGGCCAATGAGCAGTTCTTC CATRLAGGANEQFF
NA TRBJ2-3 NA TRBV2 TGTGCCAGCAGCCCGGACAGGCGGGAAGATACGCAGTATTTT CASSPDRREDTQYF
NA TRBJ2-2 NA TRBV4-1 TGCGCCAGCAGCCAAGCACAGACGAACACCGGGGAGCTGTTTTTT CASSQAQTNTGELFF
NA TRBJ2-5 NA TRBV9 TGTGCCAGCAGCTTCGACCCCACCCAGGAGACCCAGTACTTC CASSFDPTQETQYF
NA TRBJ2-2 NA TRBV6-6 TGTGCCAGCAGTTACTACTCCTCCGGGGAGCTGTTTTTT CASSYYSSGELFF
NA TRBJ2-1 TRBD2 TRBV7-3 TGTGCCAGCAGCCCGACGGGGGGTCTAGCGGGAGTATCGAATGAGCAGTTCTTC CASSPTGGLAGVSNEQFF
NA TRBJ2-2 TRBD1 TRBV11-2 TGTGCCAGCAGCCCGCCGGGACAGGGGGGCACCGGGGAGCTGTTTTTT CASSPPGQGGTGELFF
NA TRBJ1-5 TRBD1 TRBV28 TGTGCCAGCAGTGCATCGGGACAGGGATCGGATCAGCCCCAGCATTTT CASSASGQGSDQPQHF
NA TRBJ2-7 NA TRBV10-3 TGTGCCATCGCCCGGCAGTACAGTGCTGGCTACGAGCAGTACTTC CAIARQYSAGYEQYF
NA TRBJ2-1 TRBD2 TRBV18 TGTGCCAGCTCACCCCTGACTAGCGGGAGCTACAATGAGCAGTTCTTC CASSPLTSGSYNEQFF
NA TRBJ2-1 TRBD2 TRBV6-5 TGTGCCAGCAGTTACGGACTAGCAGCTGAGCAGTTCTTC CASSYGLAAEQFF
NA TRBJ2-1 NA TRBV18 TGTGCCAGCTCACCTGTGATCCAGCGGTCCCTCTACAATGAGCAGTTCTTC CASSPVIQRSLYNEQFF
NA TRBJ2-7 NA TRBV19 TGTGCCAGTAGTAATGAGGGCAGATCCTACGAGCAGTACTTC CASSNEGRSYEQYF
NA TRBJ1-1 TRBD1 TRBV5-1 TGCGCCAGCAGCGTAGAGGGACAGGGGACCACTGAAGCTTTCTTT CASSVEGQGTTEAFF
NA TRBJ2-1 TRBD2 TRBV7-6 TGTGCCAGCAGCTTATCTAGCGGGAGGGCTTTTGAGCAGTTCTTC CASSLSSGRAFEQFF
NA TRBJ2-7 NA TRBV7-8 TGTGCCAGCAGCGCACAATACGAGCAGTACTTC CASSAQYEQYF
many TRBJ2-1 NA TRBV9 TGTGCCAGCAGCGTAGGGGTTTCTACGGGTGAGCAGTTCTTC CASSVGVSTGEQFF
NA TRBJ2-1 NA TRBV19 TGTGCCAGTAGTATCCTCCTAGGGACACAAGCCACCAATGAGCAGTTCTTC CASSILLGTQATNEQFF
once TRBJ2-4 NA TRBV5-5 TGTGCCAGCAGCCCGACAGAAAACATTCAGTACTTC CASSPTENIQYF
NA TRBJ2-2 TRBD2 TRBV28 TGTGCCAGCAGCTCCCCTAGCGGGGGGACCGGGGAGCTGTTTTTT CASSSPSGGTGELFF
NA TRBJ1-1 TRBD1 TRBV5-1 TGCGCCAGCAGCTTGGATACAGGGGGTTCGAACACTGAAGCTTTCTTT CASSLDTGGSNTEAFF
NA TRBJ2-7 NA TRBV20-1 TGCAGTGCCGCGGGCTCCTACGAGCAGTACTTC CSAAGSYEQYF
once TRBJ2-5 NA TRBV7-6 TGTGCCAGCAGGTCACCCTATGGCGAGAGAGAGACCCAGTACTTC CASRSPYGERETQYF
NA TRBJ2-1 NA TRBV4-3 TGCGCCAGCAGCCCCCAACCCAGCTCCTACAATGAGCAGTTCTTC CASSPQPSSYNEQFF
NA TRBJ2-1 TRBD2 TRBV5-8 TGTGCCAGCAGCTTGTTTCGCGGGAGTGGTGACAATGAGCAGTTCTTC CASSLFRGSGDNEQFF
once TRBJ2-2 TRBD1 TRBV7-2 TGTGCCAGCAGCTTGCCTCCGGGACAGCTACCGAACACCGGGGAGCTGTTTTTT CASSLPPGQLPNTGELFF
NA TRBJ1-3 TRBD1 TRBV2 TGTGCCAGCAGACCCGGGACAGGGATGGCAGGAAACACCATATATTTT CASRPGTGMAGNTIYF
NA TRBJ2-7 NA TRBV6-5 TGTGCCAGCAGTAAAGGGCCCAACTACGAGCAGTACTTC CASSKGPNYEQYF
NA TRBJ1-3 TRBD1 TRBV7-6 TGTGCCAGCAGCTCGGGACAGCCCTTGGACACCATATATTTT CASSSGQPLDTIYF
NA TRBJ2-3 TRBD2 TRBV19 TGTGCCAGTACCCCCTGGACTAGCTTAGCGGCAGATACGCAGTATTTT CASTPWTSLAADTQYF
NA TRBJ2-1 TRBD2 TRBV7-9 TGTGCCAGCAGCTTATCGGGGCTAGCGGGTAGATCCTACAATGAGCAGTTCTTC CASSLSGLAGRSYNEQFF
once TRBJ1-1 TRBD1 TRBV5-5 TGTGCCGGCAGCCCGGGGACAGGATCGCACACTGAAGCTTTCTTT CAGSPGTGSHTEAFF
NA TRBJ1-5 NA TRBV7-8 TGTGCCAGCAGCGAGATTAATCAGCCCCAGCATTTT CASSEINQPQHF
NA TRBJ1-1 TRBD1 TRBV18 TGTGCCAGCTCGGCTAGGACAGGGCCGACTGAAGCTTTCTTT CASSARTGPTEAFF
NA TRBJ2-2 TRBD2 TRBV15 TGTGCCACCAACCTCGGCGGGAGTGGAACCGGGGAGCTGTTTTTT CATNLGGSGTGELFF
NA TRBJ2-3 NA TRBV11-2 TGTGCCAGCAGCTTCAATACCGGGGGCACAGATACGCAGTATTTT CASSFNTGGTDTQYF
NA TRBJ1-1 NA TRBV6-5 TGTGCCAGCAGCCGTGATAACACTGAAGCTTTCTTT CASSRDNTEAFF